These T cell receptor beta chains were read from a single sample in a study of OX40 agonist ivuxolimab in advanced cancers. Assay: immunoSEQ multiplex PCR; the TCRdb copy retains only in-frame clones and omits some. Of roughly 50,000 clones listed, more than 70% are singletons. The specimen comprised CD4+ or CD8+ T cells sorted from blood, sampled in a trial of the OX40 agonist ivuxolimab. These receptors were collected from an adult with an advanced solid tumor such as melanoma, head and neck, liver or kidney cancer. CDR3s include the opening cysteine and the closing phenylalanine or tryptophan. The D gene is left open where the match is weak. The listing skips clone size in some rows; elsewhere it reads once, few, many or a size class.

CASSGGQNYEQYF	TGTGCCAGCAGCGGGGGACAGAACTACGAGCAGTACTTC	TRBV9	TRBJ2-7	TRBD1	once
CASSYSRVDTEAFF	TGTGCCAGCAGTTACTCACGGGTGGACACTGAAGCTTTCTTT	TRBV6-5	TRBJ1-1	NA	NA
CASSQGLAPDTQYF	TGTGCCAGCAGCCAAGGACTAGCCCCAGATACGCAGTATTTT	TRBV7-9	TRBJ2-3	TRBD2	NA
CASSQRDGPYNEQFF	TGCGCCAGCAGCCAACGGGACGGCCCCTACAATGAGCAGTTCTTC	TRBV4-3	TRBJ2-1	NA	NA
CASSFGTSDSSYEQYF	TGCGCCAGCAGCTTTGGGACTAGCGATAGCTCCTACGAGCAGTACTTC	TRBV5-1	TRBJ2-7	TRBD2	NA
CASSIQTGPYEQYF	TGTGCCAGCAGTATCCAGACAGGGCCATACGAGCAGTACTTC	TRBV25-1	TRBJ2-7	TRBD1	NA
CASSQGVTNSLYGYTF	TGCGCCAGCAGCCAAGGGGTGACCAATTCCCTATATGGCTACACCTTC	TRBV4-3	TRBJ1-2	NA	NA
CATSKGREGREQYF	TGTGCCACCAGCAAGGGGCGGGAGGGCCGCGAGCAGTACTTC	TRBV15	TRBJ2-7	TRBD2	NA
CASSWSGTGVDYGYTF	TGTGCCAGCAGCTGGTCCGGGACAGGGGTAGACTATGGCTACACCTTC	TRBV7-2	TRBJ1-2	TRBD1	NA
CASSHRLAGGNEQFF	TGCGCCAGCAGCCATCGACTAGCGGGGGGGAATGAGCAGTTCTTC	TRBV4-1	TRBJ2-1	TRBD2	once
CASSPRQGARNEQFF	TGCGCCAGCAGCCCCAGACAGGGGGCACGGAATGAGCAGTTCTTC	TRBV4-1	TRBJ2-1	TRBD1	NA
CASSLGGGDGNTIYF	TGTGCCAGCAGTTTGGGTGGCGGGGATGGAAACACCATATATTTT	TRBV27	TRBJ1-3	NA	NA
CASSEAWTIRTEAFF	TGTGCCAGCAGTGAAGCGTGGACGATCAGGACTGAAGCTTTCTTT	TRBV6-1	TRBJ1-1	NA	NA
CASSLGGADGYTF	TGTGCCAGCAGTCTTGGGGGGGCGGATGGCTACACCTTC	TRBV6-5	TRBJ1-2	NA	NA
CASSLGLGGEQFF	TGTGCCAGCAGCTTGGGACTAGGTGGTGAGCAGTTCTTC	TRBV13	TRBJ2-1	TRBD2	NA
CASSPWESNQPQHF	TGTGCCAGCAGTCCCTGGGAGAGCAATCAGCCCCAGCATTTT	TRBV7-3	TRBJ1-5	NA	NA
CATCNVGGSGNTIYF	TGTGCCACCTGCAACGTGGGTGGCTCTGGAAACACCATATATTTT	TRBV7-3	TRBJ1-3	NA	NA
CASSPTGIDEQYF	TGTGCCAGCAGTCCGACAGGGATCGACGAGCAGTACTTC	TRBV21-1	TRBJ2-7	NA	NA
CASSWKATGGSYEQYF	TGCGCCAGCAGCTGGAAGGCGACAGGGGGCTCCTACGAGCAGTACTTC	TRBV4-1	TRBJ2-7	TRBD1	NA
CASSYLSTDTQYF	TGTGCCAGCAGTTATCTTAGCACAGATACGCAGTATTTT	TRBV6-5	TRBJ2-3	NA	NA
CASSLGVSPLHF	TGTGCCAGCAGCTTAGGGGTTTCACCCCTCCACTTT	TRBV7-6	TRBJ1-6	NA	NA
CASSHPNFTGELFF	TGTGCCAGCAGCCACCCAAATTTCACCGGGGAGCTGTTTTTT	TRBV13	TRBJ2-2	NA	once